This TCR beta chain was identified during a study of lung T cells in sarcoidosis with Löfgren's syndrome. Background on the study: In sarcoidosis, CD4+ T cells accumulate in bronchoalveolar lavage fluid. Löfgren's syndrome patients were the main repertoire analysis focus.

Broader study findings: TRBV2 was the preferred pairing partner of TRAV12-1, with similar CDR3s. TRAV12-1 and TRBV2 were reportedly most expanded in Löfgren's patients.

Note on this clonotype: The antigen is undetermined.

CDR3 length: 14 amino acids. The germline V gene encodes CDR1 SGHDT and CDR2 YYEEEE. Trimming removed 2 bases at V and 5 bases at J, with 11 bases between. TCRdb re-called the reads through MiXCR, storing one row per CDR3 protein. The sample shows about 8,500 distinct CDR3 sequences, roughly 21% of them seen only once. Sequencing input: CD4+ T cells from bronchoalveolar lavage fluid. This TCR was sampled from a human donor with sarcoidosis (Löfgren's syndrome or another form), or a control subject (not recorded which). The chain recombines TRBV5-6 with TRBJ1-5; a possible D gene is TRBD1 (6 bases). Here the CDR3 DNA reads TGTGCCAGCAGCTTACAGGGTATCGATCAGCCCCAGCATTTT. Protein sequence: CASSLQGIDQPQHF.